The clone carrying this TCR beta chain is large in the sample. As yet, its antigen is unknown. Using roughly 16 ng of total RNA, TCR libraries were made with the QIAseq Immune Repertoire TCR panel. Each CDR3 protein is one row after TCRdb ran MiXCR on the reads. The sample includes around 400 distinct CDR3 sequences, roughly 5.7% of them seen just once. The record originates from a study of circulating CD8 cells and anti-PD-1 response in melanoma. Turning to the study itself: Anti-PD-1 was first-line therapy for about 50% of the 13 patients.

The study's findings and limits: Previously treated and treatment-naive patients were pooled together. Peptide assays on expanded sorted subsets replaced tumor-based reactivity testing.

The V end lost 4 bases, the J end lost 4 bases, and 7 bases lay between the germline ends. Germline CDR1 KGHSY, CDR2 FQNENV. This CDR3 contains 12 residues. From live CD3+CD8+TCRalphabeta+ cells, four PD-1 and/or TIGIT subsets were sorted. This TCR came from a human donor with melanoma. V is TRBV16 and J is TRBJ1-1; no definite D call. The sequences come from CD8+ T cells from PBMCs, collected at baseline or after one month of anti-PD-1 therapy (not recorded which). The CDR3 spells CASSPGITEAFF. For the CDR3, the DNA is TGTGCCAGCAGCCCGGGGATCACTGAAGCTTTCTTT.